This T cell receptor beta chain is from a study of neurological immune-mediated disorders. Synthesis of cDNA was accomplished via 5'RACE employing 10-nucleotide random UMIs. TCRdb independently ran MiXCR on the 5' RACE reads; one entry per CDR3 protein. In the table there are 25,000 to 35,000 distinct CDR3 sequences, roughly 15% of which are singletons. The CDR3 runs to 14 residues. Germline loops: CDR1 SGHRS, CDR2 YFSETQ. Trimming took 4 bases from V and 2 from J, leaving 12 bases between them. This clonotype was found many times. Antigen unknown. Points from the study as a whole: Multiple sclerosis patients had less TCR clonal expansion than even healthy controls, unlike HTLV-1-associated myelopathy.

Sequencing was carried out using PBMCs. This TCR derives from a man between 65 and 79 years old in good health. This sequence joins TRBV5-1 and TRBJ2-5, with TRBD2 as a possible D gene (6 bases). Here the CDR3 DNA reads TGCGCCAGCAGCCCCGCCGGGACTCAAGAGACCCAGTACTTC. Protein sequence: CASSPAGTQETQYF.